These 11 T cell receptor beta chains share one sample of origin, sequenced in a study of cytomegalovirus exposure and HLA in healthy donors. In the PCR, 60 Vbeta and 13 Jbeta primers were used. Sequencing was performed with immunoSEQ multiplex PCR; in TCRdb, only in-frame clones are kept and a portion is missing. Among 65,000 to 95,000 clones listed, about 80% were seen once. Sequencing was done on a sample of PBMCs. The receptors were gathered from a man in his fifties or sixties in good health and CMV-seronegative.

This clone was detected only a few times. The rearrangement joins TRBV2 to TRBJ2-7, with D uncertain. The CDR3 runs to 10 residues. The germline CDR1 and CDR2 sequences are SNHLY and FYNNEI. Trimming stripped 2 bases from V and 10 bases from J, with 6 bases between. CDR3 residues: CASSEKLQYF. For the CDR3, the DNA is TGTGCCAGCAGTGAAAAATTACAGTACTTC.

V is TRBV10-2 and J is TRBJ1-1, with TRBD1 as a possible D gene (5 bases). Trimming stripped 0 bases from V and 5 bases from J, with 19 bases between. There are 17 residues in the CDR3. In germline, CDR1 is WSHSY, CDR2 SAAADI. In DNA, the CDR3 is TGCGCCAGCAGTGAGTCCTCCCCGGGGCGGGGGTTTACTGAAGCTTTCTTT. Its translation: CASSESSPGRGFTEAFF.

The chain links TRBV5-4 to TRBJ1-5; D gene ambiguous. Germline lookup yields CDR1 SGHNT and CDR2 YYREEE (reference sequence). Trimming took off 4 bases at V and 4 bases at J, with 12 bases between the two ends. The length of the CDR3 is 14 residues. As DNA, the CDR3 is TGTGCCAGCAGCCCCGACCCGGGGAATCAGCCCCAGCATTTT. Translating it yields CASSPDPGNQPQHF.

The V gene is TRBV7-9, the J gene TRBJ1-6; possibly TRBD1 for D (6 bases). Trimming cost V 2 bases and J 6 bases, with 11 bases left between them. The CDR3 loop spans 15 amino acids. The germline V gene has CDR1 SEHNR and CDR2 FQNEAQ (reference sequence). CDR3 bases: TGTGCCAGCAGCTTAAACGACAGGAGTAATTCACCCCTCCACTTT. Protein: CASSLNDRSNSPLHF.

The chain couples TRBV30 to TRBJ1-1; D is undetermined. Germline V CDR1 and CDR2: GTSNPN, SVGIG (reference sequence). V lost 6 bases to trimming and J lost 4 bases, with 18 bases between them. The CDR3 has 14 residues. The CDR3 loop reads CACTRGGFSTEAFF. The CDR3 coding sequence is TGTGCCTGCACCCGGGGAGGGTTTAGCACTGAAGCTTTCTTT.

The chain links TRBV7-5 to TRBJ2-2; the D call in the table, TRBD2, was not verified against the DNA. TRBV7-5 is a listed pseudogene. The CDR3 runs 18 residues. The CDR3 loop is CVRSLGPRGGEDTGELFF. For the CDR3, the DNA is TGTGTCAGAAGCTTAGGTCCTCGGGGAGGGGAGGACACCGGGGAGCTGTTTTTT.

This chain uses TRBV25-1 with TRBJ1-2; D remains ambiguous. The CDR3 consists of 15 residues. Germline loops: CDR1 MGHDK, CDR2 SYGVNS. The V end was cut by 4 bases, the J end by 6 bases, with 18 bases between. Here the CDR3 DNA reads TGTGCCAGCAGTGCTCAGCCGTTTAAAGAGGATGGCTACACCTTC. This codes for CASSAQPFKEDGYTF.

The CDR3 DNA sequence: TGCGCCAGCAGCCAGTGGGGGCCGGAGTACAATGAGCAGTTCTTC. This sequence encodes CASSQWGPEYNEQFF. The chain has TRBV4-1 and TRBJ2-1, with D possibly being TRBD1 (6 bases). The CDR3 has 15 amino acids. The V gene lost 3 bases and the J gene lost 4 bases, with 13 bases spanning the gap. The germline V gene has CDR1 MGHRA and CDR2 YSYEKL.

This clone appeared many times. V and J are TRBV13 and TRBJ2-5, with 12 bases lining up with TRBD2. The CDR3 has 17 amino acids. V dropped 5 bases and J dropped 1; count of bases not matched to a gene: 8. In germline, CDR1 is PRHDT, CDR2 FYEKMQ (reference sequence). In nucleotides, the CDR3 is TGTGCCAGCAGCGTCCTAGCGGGGGGGCTTGGCCAAGAGACCCAGTACTTC. It yields the protein CASSVLAGGLGQETQYF.

The rearrangement uses TRBV27 and TRBJ2-7, with 8 bases that match TRBD2. J lost 3 bases, V lost 3 bases, and 4 bases had no gene match. Germline V lookup: CDR1 MNHEY, CDR2 SMNVEV (reference sequence). The CDR3 extends over 14 amino acids. The CDR3 DNA follows: TGTGCCAGCAGTTTTAGCGGGGCTTTCTACGAGCAGTACTTC. Its protein is CASSFSGAFYEQYF.

This chain links TRBV10-1 with TRBJ2-3; D is perhaps TRBD2 (5 bases). The CDR3 extends over 18 amino acids. CDR1 WNHNN and CDR2 SYGVQD come from the germline V gene (reference sequence). Trimming took 6 bases from V and 2 from J, leaving 24 bases between them. CDR3 residues: CASRAVRADAGFTDTQYF. The CDR3 coding sequence is TGCGCCAGCAGAGCAGTACGGGCCGATGCGGGCTTCACAGATACGCAGTATTTT.